A few counts support the clone carrying this TCR beta chain. This sample was taken from a study of cytomegalovirus exposure and HLA in healthy donors. The V end lost 6 bases, the J end lost 5 bases, and 13 bases lay between the germline ends. This CDR3 has 12 amino acids. Germline V gives CDR1 SQVTM, CDR2 ANQGSEA. This PCR relied on a set of 60 Vbeta primers and 13 Jbeta primers. TCRdb keeps only in-frame clones here, not all; method: immunoSEQ multiplex PCR. This sample has fewer than 150,000 clones, with roughly four fifths found just once. This chain joins TRBV29-1 and TRBJ2-5; D perhaps matches TRBD2 (7 bases). The sequence was collected from a woman between 18 and 30 years old in good health and CMV-seronegative. Sequencing was done on a sample of PBMCs. CDR3 loop: CSVRGGWETQYF. The CDR3 nucleotides read TGCAGCGTGAGGGGGGGATGGGAGACCCAGTACTTC.